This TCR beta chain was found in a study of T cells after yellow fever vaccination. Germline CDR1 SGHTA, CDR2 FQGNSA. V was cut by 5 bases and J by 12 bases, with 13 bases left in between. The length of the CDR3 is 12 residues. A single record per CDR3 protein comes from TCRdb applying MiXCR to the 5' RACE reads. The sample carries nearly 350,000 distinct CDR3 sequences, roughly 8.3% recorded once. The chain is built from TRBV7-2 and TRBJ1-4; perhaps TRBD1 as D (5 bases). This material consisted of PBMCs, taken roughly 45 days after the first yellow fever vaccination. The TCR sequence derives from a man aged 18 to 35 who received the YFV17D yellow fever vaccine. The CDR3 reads CASSPPKGQLFF. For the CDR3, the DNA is TGTGCCAGCAGCCCCCCGAAGGGGCAACTGTTTTTT.